A selection of T cell receptor beta chains follows, all from one sample in a study of shared clonotypes between healthy human individuals. TCRdb's table, derived via immunoSEQ multiplex PCR, lists solely in-frame clones and lacks some. The sample lists fewer than 600,000 clones; 60% to 85% were seen once. What was sequenced was PBMCs. Source of these receptors: a woman in her thirties or forties in good health. Some clones in this sample may be carry-over from other donors' samples. CDR3s include the opening cysteine and the closing phenylalanine or tryptophan. D genes are given only for firm matches. For some rows the clone size is stated as once, few or many, or as a class when expanded; others skip it.

V: TRBV10-2; D: TRBD1; J: TRBJ1-1; size: NA; CDR3: CASSDFRDRGQKAEAFF; DNA: TGCGCCAGCAGTGACTTCCGGGACAGGGGGCAAAAGGCTGAAGCTTTCTTT
V: TRBV25-1; D: TRBD2; J: TRBJ2-3; size: NA; CDR3: CASSEYMVAGGTDTQYF; DNA: TGTGCCAGCAGTGAATATATGGTAGCGGGGGGCACAGATACGCAGTATTTT
V: TRBV7-3; D: NA; J: TRBJ2-2; size: NA; CDR3: CASRQGNTGELFF; DNA: TGTGCCAGCAGGCAGGGGAACACCGGGGAGCTGTTTTTT
V: TRBV7-2; D: NA; J: TRBJ2-5; size: NA; CDR3: CASSSSRGGETQYF; DNA: TGTGCCAGCAGCTCCAGCAGGGGAGGGGAGACCCAGTACTTC
V: TRBV7-2; D: TRBD1; J: TRBJ2-1; size: NA; CDR3: CASSLFPGQGAGEQFF; DNA: TGTGCCAGCAGCTTGTTTCCGGGACAGGGGGCTGGTGAGCAGTTCTTC
V: TRBV28; D: NA; J: TRBJ2-3; size: NA; CDR3: CASTSKGRISDTQYF; DNA: TGTGCCAGCACCTCCAAGGGGCGCATATCCGATACGCAGTATTTT
V: TRBV6-1; D: NA; J: TRBJ2-3; size: NA; CDR3: CASSEAGGWVADTQYF; DNA: TGTGCCAGCAGTGAAGCAGGAGGTTGGGTGGCAGATACGCAGTATTTT
V: TRBV9; D: TRBD2; J: TRBJ2-1; size: once; CDR3: CASSAGGRSYNEQFF; DNA: TGTGCCAGCAGCGCGGGCGGGAGGTCCTACAATGAGCAGTTCTTC
V: TRBV7-9; D: NA; J: TRBJ2-2; size: NA; CDR3: CASSLDSPNTGELFF; DNA: TGTGCCAGCAGCTTAGATAGTCCAAACACCGGGGAGCTGTTTTTT
V: TRBV19; D: NA; J: TRBJ2-7; size: NA; CDR3: CASSIGGAASYEQYF; DNA: TGTGCCAGTAGTATTGGAGGAGCGGCCTCCTACGAGCAGTACTTC
V: TRBV5-1; D: NA; J: TRBJ2-2; size: NA; CDR3: CASSLEGYPGELFF; DNA: TGCGCCAGCAGCTTGGAGGGGTACCCCGGGGAGCTGTTTTTT
V: TRBV6-5; D: TRBD2; J: TRBJ2-1; size: NA; CDR3: CASRVRGGRYNEQFF; DNA: TGTGCCAGCAGGGTTCGTGGCGGGAGATACAATGAGCAGTTCTTC
V: TRBV28; D: TRBD1; J: TRBJ2-5; size: few; CDR3: CASSFSARDRQETQYF; DNA: TGTGCCAGCAGTTTTTCCGCCCGGGACAGACAAGAGACCCAGTACTTC
V: TRBV28; D: NA; J: TRBJ1-1; size: once; CDR3: CASSYWGAPMNTEAFF; DNA: TGTGCCAGCAGTTATTGGGGGGCCCCCATGAACACTGAAGCTTTCTTT
V: TRBV15; D: NA; J: TRBJ2-6; size: NA; CDR3: CATRWGDLSLGANVLTF; DNA: TGTGCCACCCGATGGGGGGACCTCTCTCTGGGGGCCAACGTCCTGACTTTC
V: TRBV27; D: NA; J: TRBJ1-4; size: once; CDR3: CASTSGRATNEKLFF; DNA: TGTGCCAGCACTTCGGGGAGAGCAACTAATGAAAAACTGTTTTTT
V: TRBV19; D: TRBD1; J: TRBJ1-1; size: NA; CDR3: CASRRTGRGTEAFF; DNA: TGTGCCAGTAGAAGGACAGGGAGGGGCACTGAAGCTTTCTTT
V: TRBV11-2; D: NA; J: TRBJ2-3; size: NA; CDR3: CASSVSTDTQYF; DNA: TGTGCCAGCAGCGTCAGCACAGATACGCAGTATTTT